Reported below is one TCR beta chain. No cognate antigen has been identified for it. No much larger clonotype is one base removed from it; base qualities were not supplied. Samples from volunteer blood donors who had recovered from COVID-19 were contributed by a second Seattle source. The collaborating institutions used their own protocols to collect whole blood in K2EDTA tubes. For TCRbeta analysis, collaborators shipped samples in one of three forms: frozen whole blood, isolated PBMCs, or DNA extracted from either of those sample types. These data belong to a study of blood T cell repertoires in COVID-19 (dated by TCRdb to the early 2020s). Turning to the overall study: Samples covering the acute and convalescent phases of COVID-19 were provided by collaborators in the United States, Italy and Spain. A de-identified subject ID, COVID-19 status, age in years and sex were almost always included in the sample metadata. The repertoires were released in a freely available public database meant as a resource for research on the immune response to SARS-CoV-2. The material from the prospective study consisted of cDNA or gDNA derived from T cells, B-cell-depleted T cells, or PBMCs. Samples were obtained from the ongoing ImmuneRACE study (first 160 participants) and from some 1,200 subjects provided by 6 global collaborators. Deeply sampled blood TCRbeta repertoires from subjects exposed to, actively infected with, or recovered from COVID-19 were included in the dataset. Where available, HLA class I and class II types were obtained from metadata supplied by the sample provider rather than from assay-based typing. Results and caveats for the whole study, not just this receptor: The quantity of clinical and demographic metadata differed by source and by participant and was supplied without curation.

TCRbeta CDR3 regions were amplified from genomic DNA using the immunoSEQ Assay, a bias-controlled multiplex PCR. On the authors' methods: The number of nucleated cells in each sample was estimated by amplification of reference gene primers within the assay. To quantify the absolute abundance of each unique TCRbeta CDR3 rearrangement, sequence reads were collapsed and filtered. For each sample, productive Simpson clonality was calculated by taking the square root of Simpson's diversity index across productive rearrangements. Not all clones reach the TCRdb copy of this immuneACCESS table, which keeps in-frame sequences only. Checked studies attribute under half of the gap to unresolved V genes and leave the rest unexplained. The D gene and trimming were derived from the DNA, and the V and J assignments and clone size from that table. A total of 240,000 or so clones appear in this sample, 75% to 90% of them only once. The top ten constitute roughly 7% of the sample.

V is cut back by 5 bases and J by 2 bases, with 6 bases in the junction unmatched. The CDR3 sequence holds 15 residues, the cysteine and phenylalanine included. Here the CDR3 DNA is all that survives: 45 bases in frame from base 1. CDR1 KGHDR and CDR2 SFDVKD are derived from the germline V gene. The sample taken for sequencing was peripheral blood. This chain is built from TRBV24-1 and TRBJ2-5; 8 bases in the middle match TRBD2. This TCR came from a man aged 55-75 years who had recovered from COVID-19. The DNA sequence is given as TGTGCCACCAGTGGCACTAGCGGCCCACAAGAGACCCAGTACTTC. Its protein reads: CATSGTSGPQETQYF.